The 19 T cell receptor beta chains listed next were all sequenced from one sample in a study of CD8 T cells in ankylosing spondylitis. One entry per CDR3 protein, called by TCRdb with MiXCR from the 5' RACE reads. Counted here are more than 10,000 distinct CDR3 sequences, roughly 3% occurring once; the ten biggest clones make up around 10%. Source material: blood, either unsorted or a sorted T cell fraction (not recorded which). Receptors were obtained from a male donor with ankylosing spondylitis or in good health (not recorded which).

This clonotype was seen ten or more times. The chain has TRBV9 and TRBJ2-5, with 10 bases matching TRBD2. The CDR3 contains 15 residues. The V and J ends lost 3 bases and 1 base, in that order; junction bases with no gene match: 3. Germline lookup yields CDR1 SGDLS and CDR2 YYNGEE. The CDR3 spells CASSARTSGQETQYF. For the CDR3, the DNA is TGTGCCAGCAGCGCCCGGACTAGCGGCCAAGAGACCCAGTACTTC.

This clonotype qualifies as medium-sized. V and J are TRBV9 and TRBJ2-1; 15 bases fit TRBD2. Germline-derived CDR1 and CDR2 are SGDLS and YYNGEE. CDR3 length: 17 residues. The V segment lost 4 bases and the J segment 10 bases; nucleotides outside the gene matches: 12. Here the CDR3 reads CASSSQGLAGGLQEQFF. The CDR3 DNA follows: TGTGCCAGCAGCTCCCAGGGACTAGCGGGGGGCCTCCAAGAGCAGTTCTTC.

This clonotype was seen at least ten times. The chain links TRBV9 to TRBJ2-2, with D perhaps being TRBD1 or TRBD2 (5 bases each). Germline V CDR1 and CDR2: SGDLS, YYNGEE. The CDR3 contains 16 residues. V was cut by 4 bases and J by 6 bases, with 19 bases left in between. CDR3 protein: CASSPRPGPSAGELFF. In DNA, the CDR3 is TGTGCCAGCAGCCCCCGACCGGGACCCTCCGCCGGGGAGCTGTTTTTT.

This clonotype was seen a few times. The V call is TRBV9, the J call TRBJ2-6, with TRBD2 identical over 13 bases. Germline V gives CDR1 SGDLS, CDR2 YYNGEE. The CDR3 covers 17 residues. V lost 3 bases and J lost 2; bases outside the gene matches: 2. CDR3 in DNA: TGTGCCAGCAGCGGGGGACTAGCGGGGCCTGGGGCCAACGTCCTGACTTTC. Its protein is CASSGGLAGPGANVLTF.

By sample share, this clonotype is medium-sized. This chain links TRBV9 with TRBJ2-3, with D unclear. This CDR3 region has 13 residues. The germline V gene has CDR1 SGDLS and CDR2 YYNGEE. V dropped 0 bases and J dropped 3 bases, with 5 bases sitting between them. The CDR3 protein is CASSVERTDTQYF. Here the CDR3 DNA reads TGTGCCAGCAGCGTAGAACGGACAGATACGCAGTATTTT.

This clonotype was seen at least ten times. The chain is built from TRBV9 and TRBJ2-2; 7 bases agree with TRBD2. V trimming: 3 bases; J trimming: 1 base; junction bases outside the gene matches: 3. The CDR3 consists of 15 residues. Germline CDR1 reads SGDLS; CDR2 reads YYNGEE. The DNA of the CDR3 is TGTGCCAGCAGCGGGGGCGGGGGGAACACCGGGGAGCTGTTTTTT. Protein sequence: CASSGGGGNTGELFF. The entire variable domain, with the rest obtained from reference TRBV9 and TRBJ2-2, is as follows: DSGVTQTPKHLITATGQRVTLRCSPRSGDLSVYWYQQSLDQGLQFLIQYYNGEERAKGNILERFSAQQFPDLHSELNLSSLELGDSALYFCASSGGGGNTGELFFGEGSRLTVL.

Ten or more counts support this clonotype. This sequence joins TRBV9 and TRBJ2-2; D is possibly TRBD2 (5 bases). The CDR3 is 16 amino acids. Trimming took off 0 bases at V and 3 bases at J, with 12 bases between the two ends. CDR1 is SGDLS and CDR2 is YYNGEE in the germline V gene. The CDR3 DNA reads as TGTGCCAGCAGCGTAGGTGAAACGGGGTACACCGGGGAGCTGTTTTTT. Encoded protein: CASSVGETGYTGELFF.

This clonotype is medium-sized (0.01 to 0.1%) within its sample. The chain uses TRBV29-1 and TRBJ2-2; 7 bases line up with TRBD1. The length of the CDR3 is 14 residues. Germline-derived CDR1 and CDR2 are SQVTM and ANQGSEA. CDR3 amino acids: CSDDRDVDTGELFF. The CDR3, as DNA: TGCAGTGACGACAGGGATGTCGACACCGGGGAGCTGTTTTTT.

This clonotype was observed at least ten times. The chain employs TRBV9 and TRBJ2-7; D is unclear. Germline V gene lookup returns CDR1 SGDLS and CDR2 YYNGEE. V gave up 0 bases and J gave up 4 bases, with 17 bases separating them. The CDR3 is made up of 16 amino acids. CDR3 coding DNA: TGTGCCAGCAGCGTAGCTTCCATTACCCAACCGTACGAGCAGTACTTC. The encoded protein is CASSVASITQPYEQYF.

This clonotype was detected ten times or more. The rearrangement uses TRBV9 and TRBJ2-7; the match to TRBD1 covers 7 bases. Germline V CDR1 and CDR2: SGDLS, YYNGEE. The trim removed 0 bases at V and 2 bases at J, leaving 2 bases unmatched. The CDR3 extends over 14 amino acids. The CDR3 is CASSVDQGAYEQYF. The CDR3 nucleotides read TGTGCCAGCAGCGTAGATCAGGGGGCCTACGAGCAGTACTTC.

By share of the sample, this clonotype is medium-sized. The gene calls are TRBV9 and TRBJ2-5; D call uncertain. Trimming removed 0 bases from V and 7 bases from J, with 10 bases in between. The CDR3 sequence is 13 residues long. The V gene's germline CDR1 is SGDLS and CDR2 YYNGEE. CDR3 amino acids: CASSVGDLATQYF. CDR3 DNA sequence: TGTGCCAGCAGCGTAGGTGACTTAGCGACCCAGTACTTC. Filled out from reference TRBV9 and TRBJ2-5, the complete variable domain reads DSGVTQTPKHLITATGQRVTLRCSPRSGDLSVYWYQQSLDQGLQFLIQYYNGEERAKGNILERFSAQQFPDLHSELNLSSLELGDSALYFCASSVGDLATQYFGPGTRLLVL.

Many counts were recorded for this clonotype. The chain has TRBV9 and TRBJ2-3; 11 bases line up with TRBD2. J was trimmed by 2 bases and V by 0 bases; bases with no gene match: 5. This CDR3 comprises 17 residues. The germline gives CDR1 SGDLS, CDR2 YYNGEE. CDR3 sequence (DNA): TGTGCCAGCAGCGTAGCTCTAGCGGGGGGCCACACAGATACGCAGTATTTT. This gives the protein CASSVALAGGHTDTQYF.

At least ten counts were recorded for this clonotype. The V call is TRBV9, the J call TRBJ2-3; D tentatively fits TRBD1 or TRBD2 (5 bases each). Germline V CDR1 and CDR2: SGDLS, YYNGEE. Trimming took off 0 bases at V and 2 bases at J, with 13 bases between the two ends. The CDR3 covers 16 residues. DNA for the CDR3: TGTGCCAGCAGCGTAGCTCTGGGGGTATCCACAGATACGCAGTATTTT. Translated, it gives CASSVALGVSTDTQYF.

This clonotype was seen repeatedly, ten times or more. The J gene is TRBJ2-3, the V gene TRBV9; possibly TRBD2 for D (6 bases). CDR1 SGDLS and CDR2 YYNGEE come from the germline V gene. The CDR3 is 15 amino acids. V lost 0 bases, J lost 0 bases, and 8 bases lay in between. The CDR3 loop reads CASSVGEASTDTQYF. CDR3 nucleotides: TGTGCCAGCAGCGTAGGGGAGGCCAGCACAGATACGCAGTATTTT.

In this sample, this clonotype turned up many times. The chain is built from TRBV9 and TRBJ1-1, with D perhaps TRBD1 (5 bases). This CDR3 is built from 14 residues. Trimming removed 1 base at V and 1 base at J, with 8 bases between. CDR1 is SGDLS, CDR2 YYNGEE, per germline. The CDR3 nucleotides read TGTGCCAGCAGCGTACTAGGGGAGAACACTGAAGCTTTCTTT. Translated: CASSVLGENTEAFF. The variable domain in full, with the rest retrieved from reference TRBV9 and TRBJ1-1, is DSGVTQTPKHLITATGQRVTLRCSPRSGDLSVYWYQQSLDQGLQFLIQYYNGEERAKGNILERFSAQQFPDLHSELNLSSLELGDSALYFCASSVLGENTEAFFGQGTRLTVV.

The genes are TRBV9 and TRBJ2-7; TRBD2 aligns across 13 bases. CDR1 SGDLS and CDR2 YYNGEE come from the germline V gene. Unmatched junction bases numbered 2, after V lost 3 bases and J lost 5 bases. This CDR3 is built from 14 residues. The DNA for the CDR3 is TGTGCCAGCAGCGAGGGACTAGCGGGAAACGAGCAGTACTTC. Its translation is CASSEGLAGNEQYF.

In this sample, this clonotype turned up many times. The chain uses TRBV9 and TRBJ2-2; possible D gene TRBD1, 5 bases. Germline CDR1 and CDR2: SGDLS and YYNGEE. The CDR3 spans 12 residues. V was cut by 4 bases and J by 10 bases, with 11 bases left in between. CDR3: CASSPEGQELFF. DNA of the CDR3: TGTGCCAGCAGCCCAGAAGGACAGGAGCTGTTTTTT.

This clonotype was seen ten or more times. The genes are TRBV9 and TRBJ2-5; 10 bases align to TRBD2. The CDR3 has 16 amino acids. Looked up from germline, CDR1 is SGDLS and CDR2 is YYNGEE. J gave up 2 bases and V 0 bases, and 4 bases lay outside the gene matches. The CDR3 DNA sequence: TGTGCCAGCAGCGTAGGGCCAGCGGGGGGGCAAGAGACCCAGTACTTC. Encoded protein: CASSVGPAGGQETQYF. The whole variable domain, remainder taken from reference TRBV9 and TRBJ2-5, is DSGVTQTPKHLITATGQRVTLRCSPRSGDLSVYWYQQSLDQGLQFLIQYYNGEERAKGNILERFSAQQFPDLHSELNLSSLELGDSALYFCASSVGPAGGQETQYFGPGTRLLVL.

This clonotype has a count of ten or more. This sequence joins TRBV9 and TRBJ2-7; D not resolved. CDR1 is SGDLS and CDR2 is YYNGEE in the germline V gene. With 3 bases removed from V and 2 bases from J, the gap between germline ends came to 12 bases. The length of the CDR3 is 14 residues. CDR3 sequence reads: CASSGVGLPYEQYF. The DNA for the CDR3 is TGTGCCAGCAGCGGGGTGGGCTTGCCCTACGAGCAGTACTTC.